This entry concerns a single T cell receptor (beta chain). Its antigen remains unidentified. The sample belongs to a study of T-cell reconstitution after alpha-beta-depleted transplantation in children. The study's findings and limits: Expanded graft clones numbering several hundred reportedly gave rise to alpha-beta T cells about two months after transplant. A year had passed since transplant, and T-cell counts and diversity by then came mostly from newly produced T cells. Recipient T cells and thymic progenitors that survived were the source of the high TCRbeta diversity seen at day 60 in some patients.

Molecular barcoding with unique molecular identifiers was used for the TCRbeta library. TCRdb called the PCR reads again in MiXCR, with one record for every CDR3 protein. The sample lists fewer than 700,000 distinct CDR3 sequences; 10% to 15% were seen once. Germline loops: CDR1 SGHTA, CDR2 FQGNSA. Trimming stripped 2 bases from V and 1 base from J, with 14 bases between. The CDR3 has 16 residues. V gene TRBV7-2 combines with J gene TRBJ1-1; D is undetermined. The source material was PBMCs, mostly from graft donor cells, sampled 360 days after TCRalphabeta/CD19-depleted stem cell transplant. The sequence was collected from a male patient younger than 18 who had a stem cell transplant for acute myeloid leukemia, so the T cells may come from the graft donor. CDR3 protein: CASSLNEVWGNTEAFF. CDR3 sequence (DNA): TGTGCCAGCAGCTTAAATGAGGTGTGGGGGAACACTGAAGCTTTCTTT. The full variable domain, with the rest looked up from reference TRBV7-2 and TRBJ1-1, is GAGVSQSPSNKVTEKGKDVELRCDPISGHTALYWYRQSLGQGLEFLIYFQGNSAPDKSGLPSDRFSAERTGGSVSTLTIQRTQQEDSAVYLCASSLNEVWGNTEAFFGQGTRLTVV.